This T cell receptor beta chain is from a study of CD8+ T cells in alopecia areata. Overall study context: Twice daily, treated patients received 5 to 10 mg of oral tofacitinib. Findings and caveats of the study: The study found tofacitinib significantly decreased scalp clonality and expanded CD8+ clones among the top 100. Tofacitinib did not eliminate many expanded lesional clones from scalp or blood.

The CDR3 covers 13 residues. Per germline, CDR1 ENHRY and CDR2 SYGVKD. Losses at the gene ends were 5 bases for V and 4 bases for J; bases not matched to a gene: 4. RNA extraction was followed by reverse transcription into cDNA, which acted as the sequencing template. Sequenced by immunoSEQ multiplex PCR; TCRdb stores in-frame clones only, minus some. The table shows under 150,000 clones, with approximately 57% occurring only once. Treatment defined: oral pan-JAK inhibitor, 5-10 mg twice daily. About this clone: Its specificity is unknown.

The chain employs TRBV10-3 and TRBJ1-2; 7 nucleotides agree with TRBD1. The clonotype comes from a human donor with alopecia areata. The specimen comprised CD4+ T cells sorted from blood, sampled at week 4, from a patient treated with tofacitinib. The CDR3 DNA reads TGTGCCATCAGTAATGACAGGGCCTATGGCTACACCTTC. Residues: CAISNDRAYGYTF.